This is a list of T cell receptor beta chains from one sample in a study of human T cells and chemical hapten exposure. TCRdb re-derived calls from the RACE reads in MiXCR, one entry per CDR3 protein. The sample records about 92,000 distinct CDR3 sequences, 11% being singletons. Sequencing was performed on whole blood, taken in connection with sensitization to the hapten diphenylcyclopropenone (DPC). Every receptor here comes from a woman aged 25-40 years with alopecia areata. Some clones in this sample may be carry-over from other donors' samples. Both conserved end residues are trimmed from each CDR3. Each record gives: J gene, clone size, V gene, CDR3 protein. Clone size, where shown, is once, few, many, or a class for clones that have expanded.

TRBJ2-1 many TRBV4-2 ASSQAAGGPDEQF
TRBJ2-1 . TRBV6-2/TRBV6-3 ASSQAGDSYNEQF
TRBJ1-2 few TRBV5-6 ASSLEANYGYT
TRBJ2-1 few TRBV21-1 ATILRGGLSYNEQF
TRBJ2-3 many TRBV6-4 ASSKDREDTQY
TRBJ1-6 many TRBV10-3 AISDPDRTGSLSPLH
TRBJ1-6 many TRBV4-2 ASSQGGQANSPLH
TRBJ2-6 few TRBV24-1 ATSDGSSGANVLT
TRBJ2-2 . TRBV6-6 ASREKRGRSTGEPF
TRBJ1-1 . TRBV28 ASSLRGSATEAF
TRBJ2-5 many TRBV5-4 ASSVQGAVETQY
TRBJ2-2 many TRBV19 ASSISGGSTGELF
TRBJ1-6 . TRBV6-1 ASSETTGLWSPLH
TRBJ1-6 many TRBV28 ASSLDRDYYNSPLH
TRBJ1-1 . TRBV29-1 SVEEGQRNTEAF
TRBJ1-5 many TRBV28 ASSFPGGLGQPQH